The clone carrying this TCR beta chain was counted at least ten times. Its target is not known. The data are from a study of CD8+CD57+ T cells in acquired aplastic anemia. The study's findings and limits: Between patients and controls, CD8+ Simpson's diversity did not vary significantly.

Genomic DNA acted as the template from which TCR beta VDJ combination and CDR3 sequence profiling were carried out. TCRdb recomputed calls from the reads with MiXCR, one row per CDR3 protein. Of hundreds of thousands of distinct CDR3 sequences in the sample, roughly 50% are singletons; the top ten hold roughly 21%. By flow cytometry, patients selected for sequencing had shown an expansion of CD8+CD57+ cells. The length of the CDR3 is 13 residues. Germline V gene lookup returns CDR1 SGHVS and CDR2 FQNEAQ. Trimming removed 1 base from V and 6 bases from J, with 9 bases in between. This chain uses TRBV7-8 with TRBJ1-1; tentative D call: TRBD1 (5 bases). The origin of this receptor is a human donor with aplastic anemia. Material for sequencing was sorted CD4+, CD8+, or CD8+CD57+ T cells (not recorded which) from PBMCs. The CDR3 sequence is CASSLGGRAEAFF. The CDR3 bases are TGTGCCAGCAGCTTAGGGGGGAGGGCTGAAGCTTTCTTT.